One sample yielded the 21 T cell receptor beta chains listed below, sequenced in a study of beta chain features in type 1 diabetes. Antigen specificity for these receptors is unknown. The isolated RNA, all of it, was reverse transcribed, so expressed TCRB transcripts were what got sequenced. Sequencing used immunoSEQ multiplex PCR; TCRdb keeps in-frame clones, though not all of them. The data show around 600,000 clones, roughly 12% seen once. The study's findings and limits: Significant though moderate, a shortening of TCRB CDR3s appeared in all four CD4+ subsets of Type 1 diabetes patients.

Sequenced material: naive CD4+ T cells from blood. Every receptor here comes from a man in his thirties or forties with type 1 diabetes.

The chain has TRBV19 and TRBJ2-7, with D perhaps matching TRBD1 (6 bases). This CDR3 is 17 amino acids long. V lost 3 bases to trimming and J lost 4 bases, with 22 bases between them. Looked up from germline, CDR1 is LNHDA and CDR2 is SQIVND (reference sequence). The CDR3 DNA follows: TGTGCCAGTAGTATCTTTCTCGTCAGGGACAAGCAATACGAGCAGTACTTC. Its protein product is CASSIFLVRDKQYEQYF. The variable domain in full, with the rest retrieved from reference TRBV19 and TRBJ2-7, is DGGITQSPKYLFRKEGQNVTLSCEQNLNHDAMYWYRQDPGQGLRLIYYSQIVNDFQKGDIAEGYSVSREKKESFPLTVTSAQKNPTAFYLCASSIFLVRDKQYEQYFGPGTRLTVT.

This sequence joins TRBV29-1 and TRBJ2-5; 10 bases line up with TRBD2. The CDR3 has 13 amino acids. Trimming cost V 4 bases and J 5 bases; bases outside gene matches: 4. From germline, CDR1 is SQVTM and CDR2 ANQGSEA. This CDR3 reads CSVALAGWETQYF. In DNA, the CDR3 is TGCAGCGTTGCACTAGCGGGATGGGAGACCCAGTACTTC.

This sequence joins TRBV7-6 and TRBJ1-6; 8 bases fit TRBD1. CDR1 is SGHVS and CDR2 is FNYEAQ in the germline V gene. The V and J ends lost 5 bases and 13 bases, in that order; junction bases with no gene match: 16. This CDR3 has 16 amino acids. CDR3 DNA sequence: TGTGCCAGCAGCCCCGGCAGGGACAGGCCGGGAAGTCCCCTCCACTTT. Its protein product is CASSPGRDRPGSPLHF.

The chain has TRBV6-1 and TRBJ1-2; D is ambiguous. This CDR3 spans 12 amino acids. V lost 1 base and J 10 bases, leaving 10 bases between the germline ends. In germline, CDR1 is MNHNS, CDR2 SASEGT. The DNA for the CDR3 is TGTGCCAGCAGTGAAGGGACGGTCATCTACACCTTC. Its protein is CASSEGTVIYTF.

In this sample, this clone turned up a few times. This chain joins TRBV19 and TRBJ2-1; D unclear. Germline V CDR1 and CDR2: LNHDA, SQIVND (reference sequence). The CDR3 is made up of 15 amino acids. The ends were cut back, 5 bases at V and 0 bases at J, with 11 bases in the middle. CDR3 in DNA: TGTGCCAGTAGTCCCACAGTCAGCTCCTACAATGAGCAGTTCTTC. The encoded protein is CASSPTVSSYNEQFF.

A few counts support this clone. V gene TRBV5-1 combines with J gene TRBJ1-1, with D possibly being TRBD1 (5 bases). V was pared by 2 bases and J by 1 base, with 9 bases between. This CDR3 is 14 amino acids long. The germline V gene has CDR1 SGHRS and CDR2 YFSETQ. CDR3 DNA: TGCGCCAGCAGCTTCGGACACGAGAACACTGAAGCTTTCTTT. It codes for CASSFGHENTEAFF.

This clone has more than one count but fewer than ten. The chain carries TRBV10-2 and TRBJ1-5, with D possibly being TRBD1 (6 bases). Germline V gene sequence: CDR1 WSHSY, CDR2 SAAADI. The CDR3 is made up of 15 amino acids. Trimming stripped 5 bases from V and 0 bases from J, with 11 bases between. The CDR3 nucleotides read TGCGCCAGCAGTCTGGACAGATATAGCAATCAGCCCCAGCATTTT. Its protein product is CASSLDRYSNQPQHF.

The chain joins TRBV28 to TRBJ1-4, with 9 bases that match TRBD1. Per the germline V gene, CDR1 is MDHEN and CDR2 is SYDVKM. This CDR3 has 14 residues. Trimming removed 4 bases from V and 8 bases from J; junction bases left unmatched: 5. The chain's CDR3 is CASSSGQGGEKLFF. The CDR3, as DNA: TGTGCCAGCAGTTCGGGACAGGGCGGAGAAAAACTGTTTTTT.

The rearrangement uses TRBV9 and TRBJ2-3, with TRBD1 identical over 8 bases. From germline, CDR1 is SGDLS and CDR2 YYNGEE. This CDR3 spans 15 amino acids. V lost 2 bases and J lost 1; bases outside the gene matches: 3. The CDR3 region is CASSVDRGGTDTQYF. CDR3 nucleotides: TGTGCCAGCAGCGTCGACAGGGGTGGCACAGATACGCAGTATTTT.

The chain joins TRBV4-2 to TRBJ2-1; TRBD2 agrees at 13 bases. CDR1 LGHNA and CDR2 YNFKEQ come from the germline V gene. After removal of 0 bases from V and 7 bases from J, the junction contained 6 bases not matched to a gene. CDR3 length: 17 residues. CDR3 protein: CASSQEMGLAGINEQFF. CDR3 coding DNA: TGTGCCAGCAGCCAAGAAATGGGACTAGCGGGGATAAATGAGCAGTTCTTC.

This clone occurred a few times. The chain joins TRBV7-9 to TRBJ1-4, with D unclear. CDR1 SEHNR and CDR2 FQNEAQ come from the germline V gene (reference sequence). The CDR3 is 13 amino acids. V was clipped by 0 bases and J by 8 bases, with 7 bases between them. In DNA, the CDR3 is TGTGCCAGCAGCTTAGCCAGCCGGGAAAAACTGTTTTTT. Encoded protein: CASSLASREKLFF.

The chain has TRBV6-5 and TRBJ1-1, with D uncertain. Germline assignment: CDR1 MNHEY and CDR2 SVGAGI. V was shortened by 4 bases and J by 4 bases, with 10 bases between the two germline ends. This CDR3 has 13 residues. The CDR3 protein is CASSSSRGTEAFF. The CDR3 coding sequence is TGTGCCAGCAGTTCTAGCCGGGGCACTGAAGCTTTCTTT.

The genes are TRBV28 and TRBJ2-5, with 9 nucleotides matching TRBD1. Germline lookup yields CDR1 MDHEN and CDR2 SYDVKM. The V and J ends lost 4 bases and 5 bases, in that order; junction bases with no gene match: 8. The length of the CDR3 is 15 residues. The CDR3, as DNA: TGTGCCAGCAGTTCATCGGGACAGGGCCGGGAGACCCAGTACTTC. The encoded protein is CASSSSGQGRETQYF.

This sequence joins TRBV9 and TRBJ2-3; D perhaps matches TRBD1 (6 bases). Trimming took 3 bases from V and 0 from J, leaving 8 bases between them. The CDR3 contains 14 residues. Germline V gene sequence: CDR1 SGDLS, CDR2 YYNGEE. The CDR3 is CASSDRASTDTQYF. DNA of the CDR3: TGTGCCAGCAGCGACAGGGCCAGCACAGATACGCAGTATTTT.

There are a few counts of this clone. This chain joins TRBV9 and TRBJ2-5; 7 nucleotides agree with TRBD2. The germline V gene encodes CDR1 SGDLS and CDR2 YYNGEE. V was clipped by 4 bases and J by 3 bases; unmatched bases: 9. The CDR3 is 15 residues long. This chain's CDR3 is CASSLLAGVEETQYF. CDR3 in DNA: TGTGCCAGCAGCCTCTTAGCGGGCGTTGAAGAGACCCAGTACTTC.

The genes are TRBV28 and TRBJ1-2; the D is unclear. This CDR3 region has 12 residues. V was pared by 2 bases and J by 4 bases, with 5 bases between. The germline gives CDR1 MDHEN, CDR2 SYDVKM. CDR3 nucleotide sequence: TGTGCCAGCAGTTTAAAAGGCTATGGCTACACCTTC. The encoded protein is CASSLKGYGYTF.

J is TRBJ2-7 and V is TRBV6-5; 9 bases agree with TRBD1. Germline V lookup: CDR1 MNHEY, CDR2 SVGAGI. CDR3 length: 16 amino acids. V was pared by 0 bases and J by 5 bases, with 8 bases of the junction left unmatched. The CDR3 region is CASSYSYLQGADEQYF. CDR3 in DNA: TGTGCCAGCAGTTACTCGTATTTACAGGGGGCCGACGAGCAGTACTTC.

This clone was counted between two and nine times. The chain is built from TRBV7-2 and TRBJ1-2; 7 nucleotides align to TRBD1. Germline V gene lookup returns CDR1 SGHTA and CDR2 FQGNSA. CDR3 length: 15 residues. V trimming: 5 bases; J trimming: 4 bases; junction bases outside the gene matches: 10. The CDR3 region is CASSEDTGAVYGYTF. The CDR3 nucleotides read TGTGCCAGCAGCGAGGATACAGGGGCGGTCTATGGCTACACCTTC.

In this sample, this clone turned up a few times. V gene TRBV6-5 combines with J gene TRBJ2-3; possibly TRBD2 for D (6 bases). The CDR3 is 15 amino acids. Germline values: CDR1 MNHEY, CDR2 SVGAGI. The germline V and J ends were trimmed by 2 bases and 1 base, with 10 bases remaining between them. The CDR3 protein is CASSYERGGTDTQYF. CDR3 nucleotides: TGTGCCAGCAGTTACGAGCGCGGGGGCACAGATACGCAGTATTTT.

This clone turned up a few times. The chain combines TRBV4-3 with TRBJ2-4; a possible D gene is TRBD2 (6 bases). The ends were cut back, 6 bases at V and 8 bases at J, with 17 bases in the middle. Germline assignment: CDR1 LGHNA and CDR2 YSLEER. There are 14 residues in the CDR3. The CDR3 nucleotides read TGCGCCAGCAGTCCCTCCAGGGCGGGATACATTCAGTACTTC. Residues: CASSPSRAGYIQYF.

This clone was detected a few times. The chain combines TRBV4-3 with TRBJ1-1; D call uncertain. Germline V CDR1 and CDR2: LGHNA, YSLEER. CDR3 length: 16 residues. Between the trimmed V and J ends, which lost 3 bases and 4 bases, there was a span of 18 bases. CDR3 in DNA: TGCGCCAGCAGCCAGGGGAATAAGGGCGCTGGCACTGAAGCTTTCTTT. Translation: CASSQGNKGAGTEAFF.